This note documents a single TCR beta chain sequence. The target of this receptor is not known. No qualities accompany the bases; no much larger clone lies one base away. This entry comes from a study of blood T cell repertoires in COVID-19 (dated by TCRdb to 2018 to 2020). Some background on the complete study: Samples from collaborators originated in the United States, Italy and Spain and spanned both the acute and convalescent phases of COVID-19. The prospective study material was composed of cDNA or gDNA derived from T cells, B-cell-depleted T cells, or PBMCs. The dataset comprised deeply sampled blood TCRbeta repertoires from subjects exposed to, actively infected with, or recovered from COVID-19. The repertoires were released in a freely available public database intended as a resource for research on the immune response to SARS-CoV-2. Samples were obtained from the ongoing ImmuneRACE study (first 160 participants) and from over a thousand subjects provided by 6 global collaborators. A de-identified subject ID, COVID-19 status, age in years and sex were almost always included in the sample metadata. Where HLA class I and class II types were available, the types were taken from metadata supplied by the sample provider, not from assay-based typing.

The immunoSEQ Assay, a bias-controlled multiplex PCR, was used to amplify TCRbeta CDR3 regions from genomic DNA. The original pipeline was this. Nucleated cell counts per sample were estimated from amplification of reference gene primers within the assay. To quantify the absolute abundance of each unique TCRbeta CDR3 rearrangement, sequence reads were collapsed and filtered. For each sample, productive Simpson clonality was calculated by taking the square root of Simpson's diversity index across productive rearrangements. The table was pulled from immuneACCESS by TCRdb, which kept in-frame rearrangements only. Such tables lose some clones; where checked, under half of the loss comes from unresolved V genes, and the rest has no known cause. V and J calls and clone size are as listed in that table; D and trimming were resolved from the DNA. This sample lists 200,000 to 300,000 clones; around 86% were detected once. Of the sample, less than 3% falls within the top ten clones.

The CDR3, from cysteine to phenylalanine, totals 15 residues. The read is trimmed to its CDR3 DNA, 45 bases read in frame from base 1. Taken from the germline V gene (reference sequence), the CDR1 and CDR2 loops are LNHDA and SQIVND. V lost 1 base and J lost 2 bases; the stretch between them is 9 bases long. Enrolling through a virtual design, the prospective study's participants ranged in age from about 18 to 89 years and lived across 24 United States geographic areas. In the prospective study, participants were assigned to cohorts based on the clinical history participants reported in a screening survey and a study questionnaire. Recovered participants in ImmuneRACE Cohort 3 were defined by two consecutive negative NP/OP PCR tests, clearance by a healthcare professional, or resolution of symptoms. In the prospective study, whole blood, serum and a nasopharyngeal or oropharyngeal swab were collected from each participant by mobile phlebotomists. Over a roughly 2-month period, participants in the prospective study had the option of providing additional blood draws and questionnaires. Blood samples from the prospective study were shipped frozen or at room temperature prior to DNA extraction.

The paper as a whole reports these results and caveats: The quantity of clinical and demographic metadata differed by source and by participant and was supplied without curation.

The TCR comes from a woman in her late teens or twenties who had recovered from COVID-19. What was sequenced was PBMCs or T cells enriched from blood (not recorded which). Recombination linked TRBV19 to TRBJ1-5; tentative D gene TRBD1, with 5 bases matching. The CDR3 has the sequence CASSIVTGRNQPQHF. The nucleotide sequence is given as TGTGCCAGTAGTATAGTAACAGGCCGCAATCAGCCCCAGCATTTT.